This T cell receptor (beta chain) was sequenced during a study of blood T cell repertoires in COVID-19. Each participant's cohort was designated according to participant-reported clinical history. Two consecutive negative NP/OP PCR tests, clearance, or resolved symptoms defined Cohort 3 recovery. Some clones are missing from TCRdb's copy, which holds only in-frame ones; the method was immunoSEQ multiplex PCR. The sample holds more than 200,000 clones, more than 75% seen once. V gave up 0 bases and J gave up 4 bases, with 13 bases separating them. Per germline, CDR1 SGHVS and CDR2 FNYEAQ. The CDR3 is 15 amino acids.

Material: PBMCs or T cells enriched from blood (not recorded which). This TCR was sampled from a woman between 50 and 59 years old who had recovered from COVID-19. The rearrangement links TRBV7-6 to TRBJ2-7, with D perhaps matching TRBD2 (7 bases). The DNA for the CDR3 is TGTGCCAGCAGCTTAGCGGCGGGGGCGCAATACGAGCAGTACTTC. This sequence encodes CASSLAAGAQYEQYF.